The 25 T cell receptor beta chains presented below share a single source sample, sequenced in a study of control samples from healthy donors and cancer patients. Method: immunoSEQ multiplex PCR; TCRdb's copy keeps in-frame clones and lacks some. This table holds 120,000 or so clones, about 95% found once. Sequencing was carried out using blood. The receptors were gathered from a man aged 30-40 years in good health.

V is TRBV28 and J is TRBJ1-6; D remains ambiguous. The CDR3 loop spans 15 amino acids. Germline lookup yields CDR1 MDHEN and CDR2 SYDVKM. The ends were cut back, 7 bases at V and 7 bases at J, with 17 bases in the middle. In DNA, the CDR3 is TGTGCCAGCACCTCCATGCCCACGGGGAATTCACCCCTCCACTTT. It specifies CASTSMPTGNSPLHF. Using reference TRBV28 and TRBJ1-6 for the parts outside the CDR3, the full variable domain is DVKVTQSSRYLVKRTGEKVFLECVQDMDHENMFWYRQDPGLGLRLIYFSYDVKMKEKGDIPEGYSVSREKKERFSLILESASTNQTSMYLCASTSMPTGNSPLHFGNGTRLTVT.

V gene TRBV11-2 combines with J gene TRBJ1-2, with D unresolved. This CDR3 comprises 15 residues. Trimming removed 5 bases at V and 4 bases at J, with 17 bases between. CDR1 SGHAT and CDR2 FQNNGV come from the germline V gene. The CDR3 sequence is CASSTDPDGIYGYTF. The CDR3 nucleotides are TGTGCCAGCAGCACCGACCCAGACGGCATCTATGGCTACACCTTC.

The chain uses TRBV27 and TRBJ2-2, with D perhaps TRBD2 (6 bases). Looked up from germline, CDR1 is MNHEY and CDR2 is SMNVEV (reference sequence). Between the trimmed V and J ends, which lost 0 bases and 4 bases, there was a span of 27 bases. The CDR3 spans 21 residues. CDR3 sequence: CASSLSLIIIGGAAGTGELFF. The CDR3 nucleotides are TGTGCCAGCAGTTTATCCCTAATCATTATCGGGGGAGCTGCCGGCACCGGGGAGCTGTTTTTT.

J is TRBJ2-7 and V is TRBV9; D ambiguous. Trimming left V 4 bases short and J 4 bases short, with 9 bases between. The V gene's germline CDR1 is SGDLS and CDR2 YYNGEE. The CDR3 is 12 amino acids. The CDR3 spells CASSPGSYEQYF. CDR3 sequence (DNA): TGTGCCAGCAGCCCAGGAAGTTACGAGCAGTACTTC.

The chain recombines TRBV9 with TRBJ2-7; D is undetermined. CDR3 length: 15 residues. Trimming shortened V by 0 bases and J by 0 bases, and 10 bases separated the two germline ends. CDR1 and CDR2 from the germline V gene are SGDLS and YYNGEE. The CDR3 here is CASSVDGRSSYEQYF. For the CDR3, the DNA is TGTGCCAGCAGCGTAGACGGACGGAGCTCCTACGAGCAGTACTTC.

This clone was counted a few times. The V call is TRBV19, the J call TRBJ1-1; D unclear. Germline CDR1 and CDR2: LNHDA and SQIVND (reference sequence). The CDR3 length is 13 residues. Between the trimmed V and J ends, which lost 7 bases and 4 bases, there was a span of 13 bases. CDR3 coding DNA: TGTGCCAGTACGTGGGGTTGGAGCACTGAAGCTTTCTTT. Translated: CASTWGWSTEAFF.

V gene TRBV4-2 combines with J gene TRBJ2-1; no clear D. CDR1 LGHNA and CDR2 YNFKEQ come from the germline V gene. V was cut by 3 bases and J by 6 bases, with 12 bases left in between. The CDR3 sequence is 14 residues long. The CDR3 here is CASSQATLSNEQFF. CDR3 DNA sequence: TGTGCCAGCAGCCAGGCTACCCTCAGCAATGAGCAGTTCTTC.

Note on this clone: The junction departs from the called germline gene at one end, perhaps through a read error. The chain couples TRBV7-7 to TRBJ2-5; unclear D gene. This CDR3 has 15 residues. From germline, CDR1 is SSHAT and CDR2 FNYEAQ (reference sequence). CDR3 sequence (DNA): TGTGCTAGCAGCTTAGGTCCTGGACGTCTCGAGACCCAGTACTTC. Protein: CASSLGPGRLETQYF.

As to this clone: The junction and the germline gene differ at one end; a read error may be behind it. The V gene is TRBV7-7, the J gene TRBJ2-3, with 7 bases aligning to TRBD2. Germline CDR1 reads SSHAT; CDR2 reads FNYEAQ (reference sequence). This CDR3 comprises 15 residues. CDR3 loop: CASSLGLAVTDTQYF. CDR3 nucleotide sequence: TGTGCTAGCAGCTTAGGCCTAGCGGTTACAGATACGCAGTATTTT.

The chain combines TRBV6-2 or TRBV6-3 with TRBJ1-5; 7 positions agree with TRBD1. This CDR3 has 15 residues. V was pared by 0 bases and J by 6 bases, with 5 bases of the junction left unmatched. Germline loops: CDR1 MNHEY, CDR2 SVGEGT. This CDR3 reads CASSYSSTGFQPQHF. The CDR3 DNA reads as TGTGCCAGCAGTTACTCTTCGACAGGGTTTCAGCCCCAGCATTTT.

The rearrangement uses TRBV19 and TRBJ2-2; the D is unclear. V lost 6 bases, J lost 0 bases, and 8 bases lay in between. CDR3 length: 14 amino acids. Germline-derived CDR1 and CDR2 are LNHDA and SQIVND (reference sequence). The CDR3 DNA reads TGTGCCAGTAGGCCGGGCTCGAACACCGGGGAGCTGTTTTTT. It specifies CASRPGSNTGELFF. Full variable domain (outside the CDR3, taken from reference TRBV19 and TRBJ2-2): DGGITQSPKYLFRKEGQNVTLSCEQNLNHDAMYWYRQDPGQGLRLIYYSQIVNDFQKGDIAEGYSVSREKKESFPLTVTSAQKNPTAFYLCASRPGSNTGELFFGEGSRLTVL.

The rearrangement joins TRBV27 to TRBJ1-5; weak D call: TRBD1 (5 bases). Trimming removed 4 bases at V and 2 bases at J, with 18 bases between. The CDR3 runs 17 residues. CDR1 is MNHEY, CDR2 SMNVEV, per germline (reference sequence). The CDR3: CASSYVPPGAGNQPQHF. DNA of the CDR3: TGTGCCAGCAGTTACGTCCCCCCCGGGGCAGGCAATCAGCCCCAGCATTTT.

This clone was recorded only once. The chain links TRBV9 to TRBJ1-2, with 9 bases matching TRBD1. The V gene end was trimmed by 2 bases and the J gene end by 5 bases; junction bases not matched to a gene: 7. Germline CDR1 SGDLS, CDR2 YYNGEE. The CDR3 sequence is 15 residues long. Here the CDR3 DNA reads TGTGCCAGCAGCGTCACGGGACAGGGAACGTATGGCTACACCTTC. The encoded protein is CASSVTGQGTYGYTF.

This rearrangement joins TRBV5-1 to TRBJ2-5; 9 nucleotides align to TRBD2. V lost 3 bases to trimming and J lost 5 bases; unmatched junction nucleotides: 20. The CDR3 runs to 19 residues. CDR1 is SGHRS, CDR2 YFSETQ, per germline. CDR3 nucleotides: TGCGCCAGCAGCTCGGCCTTTTCAAGGGCGGGGGGGTATATGGAGACCCAGTACTTC. It yields the protein CASSSAFSRAGGYMETQYF.

The chain employs TRBV6-1 and TRBJ1-1; D ambiguous. Germline CDR1 reads MNHNS; CDR2 reads SASEGT. The CDR3 has 13 residues. V lost 4 bases and J lost 1, with 7 bases in between. CDR3: CASSAAENTEAFF. The CDR3 nucleotides read TGTGCCAGCAGTGCAGCAGAGAACACTGAAGCTTTCTTT.

This rearrangement joins TRBV7-2 to TRBJ2-3; D remains ambiguous. V was shortened by 3 bases and J by 0 bases, with 10 bases between the two germline ends. Germline loops: CDR1 SGHTA, CDR2 FQGNSA. The CDR3 is 15 residues long. The CDR3 nucleotides read TGTGCCAGCAGCTTGTGGTTTCCTAGCACAGATACGCAGTATTTT. It encodes CASSLWFPSTDTQYF.

This chain links TRBV19 with TRBJ1-1, with no clear D. CDR1 and CDR2 (germline): LNHDA, SQIVND (reference sequence). With 7 bases removed from V and 0 bases from J, the gap between germline ends came to 15 bases. The CDR3 runs to 15 residues. CDR3 in amino acids: CASKSADLMNTEAFF. In DNA form, the CDR3 reads TGTGCCAGTAAAAGCGCAGACCTCATGAACACTGAAGCTTTCTTT.

The rearrangement uses TRBV19 and TRBJ2-6, with 7 bases that match TRBD1. V trimming: 1 base; J trimming: 2 bases; junction bases outside the gene matches: 2. Germline V gives CDR1 LNHDA, CDR2 SQIVND (reference sequence). The CDR3 runs to 16 residues. CDR3 sequence (DNA): TGTGCCAGTAGTATAGCGACAGGGACTGGGGCCAACGTCCTGACTTTC. It yields the protein CASSIATGTGANVLTF.

The rearrangement links TRBV5-1 to TRBJ2-5; D gene unclear. Trimming left V 1 base short and J 2 bases short, with 15 bases between. The CDR3 sequence is 16 residues long. Germline V lookup: CDR1 SGHRS, CDR2 YFSETQ. The CDR3 loop is CASSLLHQMLQETQYF. CDR3 in DNA: TGCGCCAGCAGCTTGCTCCACCAGATGTTACAAGAGACCCAGTACTTC.

The chain has TRBV7-8 and TRBJ2-3; either TRBD1 or TRBD2 may fit D (5 bases each). V lost 4 bases and J lost 1, with 12 bases in between. CDR1 and CDR2 (germline): SGHVS, FQNEAQ. This CDR3 has 15 residues. DNA for the CDR3: TGTGCCAGCAGCTCCGGGGACCTACGCACAGATACGCAGTATTTT. Translating it yields CASSSGDLRTDTQYF.

V gene TRBV4-3 combines with J gene TRBJ2-7; a weak D match, TRBD1 (6 bases). The CDR3 runs 12 residues. The V gene's germline CDR1 is LGHNA and CDR2 YSLEER. Between the trimmed V and J ends, which lost 1 base and 6 bases, there was a span of 7 bases. CDR3 loop: CASSQVGGEQYF. The CDR3 nucleotides are TGCGCCAGCAGCCAAGTAGGGGGCGAGCAGTACTTC.

V gene TRBV6-2 or TRBV6-3 combines with J gene TRBJ1-6, with a possible D match to TRBD1 (6 bases). Germline V gene lookup returns CDR1 MNHEY and CDR2 SVGEGT. Trimming removed 1 base at V and 7 bases at J, with 11 bases between. The CDR3 spans 15 residues. Here the CDR3 DNA reads TGTGCCAGCAGTTACTTGGGACACCACAATTCACCCCTCCACTTT. Encoded protein: CASSYLGHHNSPLHF.

CDR3 protein: CASSHSGGPYNEQFF. CDR3 in DNA: TGTGCCAGCAGTCATAGCGGGGGGCCCTACAATGAGCAGTTCTTC. The chain recombines TRBV6-5 with TRBJ2-1; 10 nucleotides align to TRBD2. Trimming cost V 5 bases and J 2 bases; bases outside gene matches: 3. The CDR3 totals 15 residues. Germline V gene sequence: CDR1 MNHEY, CDR2 SVGAGI.

In this sample, this clone turned up once. The chain recombines TRBV9 with TRBJ2-1, with D possibly being TRBD2 (6 bases). V lost 0 bases and J 5 bases, leaving 15 bases between the germline ends. This CDR3 comprises 16 residues. The germline CDR1 and CDR2 sequences are SGDLS and YYNGEE. In DNA form, the CDR3 reads TGTGCCAGCAGCGTAGGTTGGGGGGTCGAAGACAATGAGCAGTTCTTC. The encoded protein is CASSVGWGVEDNEQFF.

V is TRBV30 and J is TRBJ2-3; D possibly corresponds to TRBD2 (5 bases). CDR3 length: 11 residues. Trimming shortened V by 4 bases and J by 14 bases, and 16 bases separated the two germline ends. Germline CDR1 GTSNPN, CDR2 SVGIG (reference sequence). The CDR3 is CAWTLGGPGYF. In DNA, the CDR3 is TGTGCCTGGACCCTCGGAGGCCCGGGGTATTTT.